This T cell receptor (beta chain) was found in a study of shared clonotypes between healthy human individuals. Worth noting for this clone: Its specificity is not known. At one end, the junction sequence differs from germline, possibly due to a read error.

The assay was immunoSEQ multiplex PCR, and TCRdb's table has in-frame clones only and misses some. Seen here are about 1.5 million clones, about 98% observed once, and the top ten hold about 0.42%. Germline values: CDR1 SEHNR, CDR2 FQNEAQ (reference sequence). CDR3 length: 13 amino acids. Study-wide results and limits: Relative to memory subsets, naive subsets generally showed larger estimated richness.

Sequenced input: naive CD4+ T cells sorted from blood. The sample's subset: CD45RA+ positively selected. The source is a man between 25 and 39 years old in good health. The chain is built from TRBV7-9 and TRBJ2-7; TRBD2 aligns across 10 bases. CDR3 protein: CASSLTSGPLVIF. The CDR3 region has the DNA TGTGCCAGCAGCTTGACTAGCGGGCCCTTAGTTATTTTC.